This note documents a single TCR beta chain sequence. Its specificity is not known. This specimen belongs to a study of identical twins. General observations from the study: Monozygotic twins shared more out-of-frame TCR alpha than recombination models predicted.

CDR1 is DFQATT, CDR2 SNEGSKA, per germline (reference sequence). The CDR3 is made up of 15 amino acids. The V gene end was trimmed by 1 base and the J gene end by 5 bases; junction bases not matched to a gene: 7. Template switching created a universal primer site, and the cDNA included unique molecular identifiers. TCRdb reprocessed the 5' RACE reads with MiXCR, giving one entry per CDR3 protein. The table includes some 690,000 distinct CDR3 sequences, around 21% detected once. The same sample was also used in a study of T cells expressing NK-cell markers. That work contributes: Expanded NKG2C+ T cell clones had unclear HCMV specificity.

The clonotype was recovered from a woman aged 18-29 years in good health. The chain recombines TRBV20-1 with TRBJ2-1; 8 bases align to TRBD2. The material sequenced was PBMCs. The CDR3 spells CSARAVLAVNNEQFF. The DNA for the CDR3 is TGCAGTGCTAGAGCTGTACTAGCGGTAAACAATGAGCAGTTCTTC.